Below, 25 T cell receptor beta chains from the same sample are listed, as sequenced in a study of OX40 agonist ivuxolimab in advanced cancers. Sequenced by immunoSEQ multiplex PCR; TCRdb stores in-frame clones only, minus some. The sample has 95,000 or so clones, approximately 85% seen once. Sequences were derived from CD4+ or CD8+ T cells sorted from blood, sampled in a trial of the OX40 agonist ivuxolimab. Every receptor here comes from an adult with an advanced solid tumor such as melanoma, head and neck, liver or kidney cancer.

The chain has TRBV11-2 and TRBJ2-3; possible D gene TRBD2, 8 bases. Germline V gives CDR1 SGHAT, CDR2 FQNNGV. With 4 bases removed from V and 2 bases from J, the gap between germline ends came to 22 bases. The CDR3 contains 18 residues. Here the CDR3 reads CASSSPGGLAGHTDTQYF. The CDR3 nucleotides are TGTGCCAGCAGCTCCCCAGGGGGTCTAGCGGGCCACACAGATACGCAGTATTTT.

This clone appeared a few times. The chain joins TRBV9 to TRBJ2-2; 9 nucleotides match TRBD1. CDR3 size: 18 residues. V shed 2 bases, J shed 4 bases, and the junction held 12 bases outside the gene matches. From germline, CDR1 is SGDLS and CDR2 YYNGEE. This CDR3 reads CASSVSVTGGSSTGELFF. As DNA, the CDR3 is TGTGCCAGCAGCGTGAGTGTGACAGGGGGTAGTAGCACCGGGGAGCTGTTTTTT.

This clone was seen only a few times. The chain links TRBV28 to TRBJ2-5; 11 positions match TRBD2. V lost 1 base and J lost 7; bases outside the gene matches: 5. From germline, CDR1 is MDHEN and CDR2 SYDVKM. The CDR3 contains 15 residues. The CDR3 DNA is TGTGCCAGCAGTTTATTAGCGGGAGGGCGAGGGACCCAGTACTTC. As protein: CASSLLAGGRGTQYF.

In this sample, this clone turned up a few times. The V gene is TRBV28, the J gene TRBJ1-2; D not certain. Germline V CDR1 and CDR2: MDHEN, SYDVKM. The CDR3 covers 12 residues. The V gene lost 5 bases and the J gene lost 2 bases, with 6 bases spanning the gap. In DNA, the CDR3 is TGTGCCAGCAGTGAACAGAACTATGGCTACACCTTC. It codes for CASSEQNYGYTF.

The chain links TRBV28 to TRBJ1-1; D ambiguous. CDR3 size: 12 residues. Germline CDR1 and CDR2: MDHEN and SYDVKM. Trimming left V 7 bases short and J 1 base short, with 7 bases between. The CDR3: CASTYTNTEAFF. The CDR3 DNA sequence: TGTGCCAGCACCTATACGAACACTGAAGCTTTCTTT.

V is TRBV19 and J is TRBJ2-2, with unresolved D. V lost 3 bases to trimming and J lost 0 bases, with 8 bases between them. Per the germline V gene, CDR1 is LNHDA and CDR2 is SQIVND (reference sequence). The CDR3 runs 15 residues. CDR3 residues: CASSILATNTGELFF. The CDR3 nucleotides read TGTGCCAGTAGTATTCTTGCAACGAACACCGGGGAGCTGTTTTTT.

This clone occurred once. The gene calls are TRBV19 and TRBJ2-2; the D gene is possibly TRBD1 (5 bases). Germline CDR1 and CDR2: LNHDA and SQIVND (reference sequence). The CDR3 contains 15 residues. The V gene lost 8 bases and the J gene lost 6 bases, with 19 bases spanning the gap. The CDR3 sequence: CASLPRAFNPGELFF. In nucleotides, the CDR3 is TGTGCCAGTCTCCCCAGGGCATTTAATCCCGGGGAGCTGTTTTTT.

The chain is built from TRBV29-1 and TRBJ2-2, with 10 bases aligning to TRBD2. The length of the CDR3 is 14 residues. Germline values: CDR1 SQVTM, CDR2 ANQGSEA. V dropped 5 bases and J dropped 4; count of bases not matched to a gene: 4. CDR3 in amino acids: CSVKTSGTTGELFF. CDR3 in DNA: TGCAGCGTTAAAACTAGCGGGACCACCGGGGAGCTGTTTTTT.

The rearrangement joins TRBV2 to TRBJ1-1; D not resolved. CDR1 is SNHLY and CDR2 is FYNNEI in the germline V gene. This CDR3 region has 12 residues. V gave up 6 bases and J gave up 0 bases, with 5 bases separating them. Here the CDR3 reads CASRGMNTEAFF. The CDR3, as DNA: TGTGCCAGCAGGGGAATGAACACTGAAGCTTTCTTT.

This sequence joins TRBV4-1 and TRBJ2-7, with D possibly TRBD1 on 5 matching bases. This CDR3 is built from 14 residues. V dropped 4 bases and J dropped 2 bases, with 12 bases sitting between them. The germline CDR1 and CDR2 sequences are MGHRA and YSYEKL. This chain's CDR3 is CASSPPAGTYEQYF. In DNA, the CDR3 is TGCGCCAGCAGCCCTCCCGCAGGGACCTACGAGCAGTACTTC.

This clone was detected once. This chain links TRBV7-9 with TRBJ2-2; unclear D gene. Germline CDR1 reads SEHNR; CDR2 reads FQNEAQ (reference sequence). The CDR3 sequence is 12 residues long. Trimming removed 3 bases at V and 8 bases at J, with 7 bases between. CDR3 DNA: TGTGCCAGCAGCTTGGGTCAGGGGGAGCTGTTTTTT. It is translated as CASSLGQGELFF.

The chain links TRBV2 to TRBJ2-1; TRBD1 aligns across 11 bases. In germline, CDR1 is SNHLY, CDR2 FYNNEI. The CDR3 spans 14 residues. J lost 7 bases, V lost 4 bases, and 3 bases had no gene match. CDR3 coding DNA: TGTGCCAGCAGTGGAGGGACAGGGGGTAATGAGCAGTTCTTC. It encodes CASSGGTGGNEQFF.

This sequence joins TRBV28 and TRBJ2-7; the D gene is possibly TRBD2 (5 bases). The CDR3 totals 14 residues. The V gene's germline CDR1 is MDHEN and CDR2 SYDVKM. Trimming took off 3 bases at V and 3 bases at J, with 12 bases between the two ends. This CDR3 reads CASSLPRENYEQYF. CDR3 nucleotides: TGTGCCAGCAGTTTGCCTCGGGAAAACTACGAGCAGTACTTC.

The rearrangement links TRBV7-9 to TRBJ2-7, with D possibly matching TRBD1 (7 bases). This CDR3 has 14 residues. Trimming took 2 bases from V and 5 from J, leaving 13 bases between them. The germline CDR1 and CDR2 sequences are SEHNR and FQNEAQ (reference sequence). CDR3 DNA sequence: TGTGCCAGCAGCTTAAAGGTCAGGGGGGACGAGCAGTACTTC. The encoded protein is CASSLKVRGDEQYF.

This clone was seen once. CDR3 DNA: TGTGCCAGCAGCCGGACCGGGGCGCGGGCTTTCTTT. This gives the protein CASSRTGARAFF. The chain has TRBV28 and TRBJ1-1; D may be TRBD1 (5 bases). Trimming stripped 6 bases from V and 11 bases from J, with 16 bases between. Per the germline V gene, CDR1 is MDHEN and CDR2 is SYDVKM. The CDR3 runs 12 residues.

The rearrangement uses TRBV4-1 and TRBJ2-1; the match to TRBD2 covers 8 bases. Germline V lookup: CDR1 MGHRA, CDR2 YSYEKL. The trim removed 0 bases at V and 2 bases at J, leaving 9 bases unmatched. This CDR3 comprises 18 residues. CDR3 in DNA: TGCGCCAGCAGCCAAGAGGAGGGAAGGACTAGCCCCTACAATGAGCAGTTCTTC. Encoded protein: CASSQEEGRTSPYNEQFF.

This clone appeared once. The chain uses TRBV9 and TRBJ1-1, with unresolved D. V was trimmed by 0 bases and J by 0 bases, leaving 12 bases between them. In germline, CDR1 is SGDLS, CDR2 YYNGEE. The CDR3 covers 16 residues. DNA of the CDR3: TGTGCCAGCAGCGTAGGGGAGGGAGGCTTGAACACTGAAGCTTTCTTT. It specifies CASSVGEGGLNTEAFF.

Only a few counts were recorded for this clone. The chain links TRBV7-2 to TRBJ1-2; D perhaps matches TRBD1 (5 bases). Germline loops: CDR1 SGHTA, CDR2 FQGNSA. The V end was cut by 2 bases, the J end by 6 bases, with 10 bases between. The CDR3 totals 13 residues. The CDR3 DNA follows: TGTGCCAGCAGCTTACCAGGGCTAAATGGCTACACCTTC. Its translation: CASSLPGLNGYTF.

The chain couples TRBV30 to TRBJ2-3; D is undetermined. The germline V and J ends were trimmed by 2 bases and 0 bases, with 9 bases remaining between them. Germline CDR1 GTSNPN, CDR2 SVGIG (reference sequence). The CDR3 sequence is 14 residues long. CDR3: CAWSRMASTDTQYF. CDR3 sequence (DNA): TGTGCCTGGAGTCGCATGGCTAGCACAGATACGCAGTATTTT.

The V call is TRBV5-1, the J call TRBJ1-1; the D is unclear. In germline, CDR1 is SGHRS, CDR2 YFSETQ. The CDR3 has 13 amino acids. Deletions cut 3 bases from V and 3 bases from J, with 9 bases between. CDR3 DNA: TGCGCCAGCAGCTCCCCAGGCGACACTGAAGCTTTCTTT. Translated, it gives CASSSPGDTEAFF.

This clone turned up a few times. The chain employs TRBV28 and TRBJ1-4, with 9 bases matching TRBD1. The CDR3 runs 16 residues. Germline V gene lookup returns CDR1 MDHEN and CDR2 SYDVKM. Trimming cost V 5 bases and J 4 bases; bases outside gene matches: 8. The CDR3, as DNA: TGTGCCAGCAGTCAAACAGGGGGCACGGGTAATGAAAAACTGTTTTTT. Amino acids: CASSQTGGTGNEKLFF.

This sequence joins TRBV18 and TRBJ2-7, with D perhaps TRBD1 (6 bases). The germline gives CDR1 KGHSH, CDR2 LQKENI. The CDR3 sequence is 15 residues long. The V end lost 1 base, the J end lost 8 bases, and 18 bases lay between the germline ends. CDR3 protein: CASSPQQGEGSQQYF. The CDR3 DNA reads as TGTGCCAGCTCACCACAACAGGGAGAAGGTTCGCAGCAGTACTTC.

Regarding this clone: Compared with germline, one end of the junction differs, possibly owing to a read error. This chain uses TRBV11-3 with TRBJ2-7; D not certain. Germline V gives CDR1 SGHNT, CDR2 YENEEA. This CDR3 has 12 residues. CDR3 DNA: TGTGCCAGCAGCTCGATCGGTTACGGGCAGTACTTC. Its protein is CASSSIGYGQYF. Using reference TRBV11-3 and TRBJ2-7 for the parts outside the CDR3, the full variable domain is EAGVVQSPRYKIIEKKQPVAFWCNPISGHNTLYWYLQNLGQGPELLIRYENEEAVDDSQLPKDRFSAERLKGVDSTLKIQPAELGDSAVYLCASSSIGYGQYFGPGTRLTVT.

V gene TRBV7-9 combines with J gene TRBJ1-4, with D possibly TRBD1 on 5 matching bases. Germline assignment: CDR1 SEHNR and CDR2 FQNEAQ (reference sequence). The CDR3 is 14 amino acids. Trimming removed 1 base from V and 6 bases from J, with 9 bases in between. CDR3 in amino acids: CASSLVGGDEKLFF. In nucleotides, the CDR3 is TGTGCCAGCAGCTTAGTCGGAGGGGATGAAAAACTGTTTTTT. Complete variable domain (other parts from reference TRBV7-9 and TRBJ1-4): DTGVSQNPRHKITKRGQNVTFRCDPISEHNRLYWYRQTLGQGPEFLTYFQNEAQLEKSRLLSDRFSAERPKGSFSTLEIQRTEQGDSAMYLCASSLVGGDEKLFFGSGTQLSVL.

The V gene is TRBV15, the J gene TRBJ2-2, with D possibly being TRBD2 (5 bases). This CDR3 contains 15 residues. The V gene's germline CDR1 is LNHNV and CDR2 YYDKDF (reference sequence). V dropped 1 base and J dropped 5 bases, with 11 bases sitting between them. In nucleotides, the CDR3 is TGTGCCACCAGCAGAGTAGCACGAGGGACCGGGGAGCTGTTTTTT. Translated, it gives CATSRVARGTGELFF. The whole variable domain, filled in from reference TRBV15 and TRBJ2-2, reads DAMVIQNPRYQVTQFGKPVTLSCSQTLNHNVMYWYQQKSSQAPKLLFHYYDKDFNNEADTPDNFQSRRPNTSFCFLDIRSPGLGDTAMYLCATSRVARGTGELFFGEGSRLTVL.